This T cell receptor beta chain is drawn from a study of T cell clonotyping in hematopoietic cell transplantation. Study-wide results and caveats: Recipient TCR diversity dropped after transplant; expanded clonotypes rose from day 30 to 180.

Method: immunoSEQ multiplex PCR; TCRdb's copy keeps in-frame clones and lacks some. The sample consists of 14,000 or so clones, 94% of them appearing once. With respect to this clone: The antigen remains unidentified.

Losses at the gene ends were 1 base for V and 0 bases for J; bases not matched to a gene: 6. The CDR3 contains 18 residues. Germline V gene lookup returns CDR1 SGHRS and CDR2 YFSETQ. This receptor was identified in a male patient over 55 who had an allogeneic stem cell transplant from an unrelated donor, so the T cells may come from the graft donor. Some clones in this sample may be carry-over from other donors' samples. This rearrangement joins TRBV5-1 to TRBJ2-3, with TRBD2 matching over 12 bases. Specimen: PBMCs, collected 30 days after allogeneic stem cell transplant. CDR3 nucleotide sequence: TGCGCCAGCAGCTTGCAGACTAGCGGGGGATTCAGCACAGATACGCAGTATTTT. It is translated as CASSLQTSGGFSTDTQYF.